Reported below is one T cell receptor beta chain. This specimen comes from a study of CD8 T cells in Susac syndrome. TEMRA cells were FACS-enriched, unlike CD8+ and CD4+ T cells, which were negatively isolated. An input of 0.5 to 1 ug of RNA was subjected to reverse transcription using random hexamers. TCR beta CDR3 was amplified by immunoSEQ multiplex PCR. This amplification extended across 54 Vbeta and 13 Jbeta segments. One entry per CDR3 protein results from TCRdb running MiXCR on the immunoSEQ multiplex PCR reads. The table has around 270,000 distinct CDR3 sequences, roughly 85% seen once. This CDR3 is built from 14 residues. CDR1 and CDR2 (germline): KGHDR, SFDVKD. Between the trimmed V and J ends, which lost 7 bases and 2 bases, there was a span of 14 bases.

This sequence joins TRBV24-1 and TRBJ2-7; TRBD1 or TRBD2 may be the D gene (5 bases each). Sequenced material: CD8+ T cells from PBMCs. The receptor was isolated from a human donor with multiple sclerosis. The CDR3 nucleotides are TGTGCCACCAGCGCCCGGGACGGAACCTACGAGCAGTACTTC. Translation gives CATSARDGTYEQYF.